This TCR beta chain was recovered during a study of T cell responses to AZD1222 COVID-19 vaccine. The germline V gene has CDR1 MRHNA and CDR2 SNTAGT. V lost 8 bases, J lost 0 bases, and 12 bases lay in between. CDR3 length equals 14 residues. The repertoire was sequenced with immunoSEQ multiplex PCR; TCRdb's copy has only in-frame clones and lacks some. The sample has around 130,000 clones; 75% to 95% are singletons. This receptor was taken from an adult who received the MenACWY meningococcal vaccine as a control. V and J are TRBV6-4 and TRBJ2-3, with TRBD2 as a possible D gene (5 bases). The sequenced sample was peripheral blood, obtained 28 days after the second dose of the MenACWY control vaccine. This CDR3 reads CASARERSTDTQYF. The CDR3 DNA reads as TGTGCCAGCGCGAGGGAGCGGAGCACAGATACGCAGTATTTT.